This entry lists 30 T cell receptor beta chains sequenced from one sample in a study of cytomegalovirus exposure and HLA in healthy donors. Primers for the PCR totalled 60 Vbeta and 13 Jbeta. The method was immunoSEQ multiplex PCR; TCRdb's version includes in-frame clones alone and lacks a portion of them. This table has 75,000 to 100,000 clones, roughly two thirds appearing once. Sample: PBMCs. The receptors derive from a man in his forties in good health and CMV-seronegative.

The rearrangement joins TRBV4-2 to TRBJ1-3; D is unclear. Trimming stripped 0 bases from V and 0 bases from J, with 6 bases between. CDR1 is LGHNA and CDR2 is YNFKEQ in the germline V gene. The CDR3 runs 15 residues. In DNA, the CDR3 is TGTGCCAGCAGCCAAGACCCTATCTCTGGAAACACCATATATTTT. This translates into CASSQDPISGNTIYF.

The chain recombines TRBV11-3 with TRBJ2-2; weak D call: TRBD2 (6 bases). The V gene lost 5 bases and the J gene lost 6 bases, with 13 bases spanning the gap. The CDR3 runs to 14 residues. Germline lookup yields CDR1 SGHNT and CDR2 YENEEA. As DNA, the CDR3 is TGTGCCAGCAGCCCCTCAGCGGGCGCCGGGGAGCTGTTTTTT. The encoded protein is CASSPSAGAGELFF.

The chain employs TRBV6-6 and TRBJ1-3; tentatively, D is TRBD1 (5 bases). V lost 5 bases and J lost 0, with 11 bases in between. This CDR3 is built from 15 residues. CDR1 is MNHNY, CDR2 SVGAGI, per germline (reference sequence). Written as DNA, the CDR3 is TGTGCCAGCAGTGTAGACAGCTACTCTGGAAACACCATATATTTT. Translated: CASSVDSYSGNTIYF.

V and J are TRBV7-2 and TRBJ2-3; 14 bases agree with TRBD2. In germline, CDR1 is SGHTA, CDR2 FQGNSA. The CDR3 extends over 16 amino acids. Losses at the gene ends were 3 bases for V and 6 bases for J; bases not matched to a gene: 5. CDR3: CASSLRLAGGLDTQYF. CDR3 DNA sequence: TGTGCCAGCAGCTTGCGACTAGCGGGGGGGCTCGATACGCAGTATTTT.

The chain joins TRBV7-6 to TRBJ2-5; 9 nucleotides line up with TRBD2. The CDR3 runs to 14 residues. Per the germline V gene, CDR1 is SGHVS and CDR2 is FNYEAQ. J lost 4 bases, V lost 3 bases, and 3 bases had no gene match. The CDR3 DNA reads as TGTGCCAGCAGCTTTGCGGGGGGGCCAGAGACCCAGTACTTC. Its translation is CASSFAGGPETQYF.

CDR3 nucleotide sequence: TGTGCCAGTAGGAAGGGACAGGGGATTCTCCACGAGCAGTACTTC. Translating it yields CASRKGQGILHEQYF. The gene calls are TRBV19 and TRBJ2-7; 10 nucleotides line up with TRBD1. The germline gives CDR1 LNHDA, CDR2 SQIVND (reference sequence). Losses at the gene ends were 6 bases for V and 5 bases for J; bases not matched to a gene: 10. This CDR3 is 15 amino acids long.

The chain employs TRBV19 and TRBJ1-1; D is uncertain. This CDR3 spans 16 amino acids. Germline CDR1 reads LNHDA; CDR2 reads SQIVND (reference sequence). The V end lost 7 bases, the J end lost 0 bases, and 18 bases lay between the germline ends. CDR3 region: CASTLIDRGLNTEAFF. CDR3 coding DNA: TGTGCCAGTACCCTTATAGATCGGGGTCTGAACACTGAAGCTTTCTTT.

This clone has only a few counts. V and J are TRBV19 and TRBJ2-1; D possibly corresponds to TRBD1 (6 bases). The V gene lost 4 bases and the J gene lost 2 bases, with 12 bases spanning the gap. Germline lookup yields CDR1 LNHDA and CDR2 SQIVND (reference sequence). This CDR3 has 15 residues. CDR3 sequence reads: CASSTAGTTYNEQFF. CDR3 coding DNA: TGTGCCAGTAGTACCGCCGGGACAACCTACAATGAGCAGTTCTTC.

This chain links TRBV7-9 with TRBJ2-5; D possibly corresponds to TRBD2 (6 bases). The J call may be faulty, since TRBJ2-7 better matches the DNA end. The germline V gene has CDR1 SEHNR and CDR2 FQNEAQ (reference sequence). The CDR3 is 14 residues long. The CDR3 reads CASTNGGLDYEQYF. The CDR3 DNA follows: TGTGCCAGCACAAATGGAGGGCTGGACTACGAGCAGTACTTC.

The chain carries TRBV7-9 and TRBJ2-5, with a possible D match to TRBD1 (5 bases). V gave up 5 bases and J gave up 1 base, with 11 bases separating them. The CDR3 is 14 residues long. Looked up from germline, CDR1 is SEHNR and CDR2 is FQNEAQ (reference sequence). CDR3 protein: CASSPRQTQETQYF. The CDR3, as DNA: TGTGCCAGCAGCCCAAGACAGACCCAAGAGACCCAGTACTTC.

This chain connects TRBV5-4 to TRBJ1-4; tentatively, D is TRBD1 (5 bases). V gave up 4 bases and J gave up 2 bases, with 18 bases separating them. From germline, CDR1 is SGHNT and CDR2 YYREEE (reference sequence). The CDR3 runs 17 residues. CDR3 nucleotides: TGTGCCAGCAGCCCAGACGGGGGGGGACTGACTAATGAAAAACTGTTTTTT. Residues: CASSPDGGGLTNEKLFF.

The CDR3 region is CASSLEAVPYYEQYF. The CDR3 region has the DNA TGCGCCAGCAGCTTGGAAGCTGTCCCCTACTACGAGCAGTACTTC. This sequence joins TRBV5-1 and TRBJ2-7, with D unresolved. Germline V CDR1 and CDR2: SGHRS, YFSETQ. This CDR3 spans 15 amino acids. Trimming removed 0 bases from V and 3 bases from J, with 13 bases in between. Based on the CDR3 plus reference TRBV5-1 and TRBJ2-7, the full variable domain is KAGVTQTPRYLIKTRGQQVTLSCSPISGHRSVSWYQQTPGQGLQFLFEYFSETQRNKGNFPGRFSGRQFSNSRSEMNVSTLELGDSALYLCASSLEAVPYYEQYFGPGTRLTVT.

To note about this clone: The sample has other DNA sequences that encode this CDR3 too. The CDR3 DNA sequence: TGCGCCAGCAGCTTGGGGACGGGGACCTACGAGCAGTACTTC. Translation gives CASSLGTGTYEQYF. The chain carries TRBV5-1 and TRBJ2-7; D is perhaps TRBD2 (5 bases). Germline V lookup: CDR1 SGHRS, CDR2 YFSETQ. The CDR3 contains 14 residues. V was cut by 0 bases and J by 2 bases, with 9 bases left in between.

This clone was counted a few times. The genes are TRBV2 and TRBJ1-1, with D possibly being TRBD1 (6 bases). Trimming left V 8 bases short and J 5 bases short, with 15 bases between. This CDR3 comprises 13 residues. Germline loops: CDR1 SNHLY, CDR2 FYNNEI. The CDR3 loop reads CASGTQSLTEAFF. The CDR3 DNA reads as TGTGCCAGCGGGACACAAAGTCTTACTGAAGCTTTCTTT.

The chain joins TRBV19 to TRBJ1-5; 8 nucleotides agree with TRBD1. J was trimmed by 5 bases and V by 0 bases; bases with no gene match: 3. The CDR3 covers 15 residues. Per germline, CDR1 LNHDA and CDR2 SQIVND (reference sequence). CDR3 nucleotides: TGTGCCAGTAGTATAGAAGGACAGGGAGATCAGCCCCAGCATTTT. Its protein is CASSIEGQGDQPQHF. Full variable domain (outside the CDR3, taken from reference TRBV19 and TRBJ1-5): DGGITQSPKYLFRKEGQNVTLSCEQNLNHDAMYWYRQDPGQGLRLIYYSQIVNDFQKGDIAEGYSVSREKKESFPLTVTSAQKNPTAFYLCASSIEGQGDQPQHFGDGTRLSIL.

The J gene is TRBJ2-3, the V gene TRBV5-1, with unresolved D. The CDR3 runs 13 residues. Germline values: CDR1 SGHRS, CDR2 YFSETQ. V was trimmed by 3 bases and J by 0 bases, leaving 5 bases between them. The CDR3 here is CASSSTSTDTQYF. As DNA, the CDR3 is TGCGCCAGCAGCTCCACTAGCACAGATACGCAGTATTTT.

The CDR3 DNA follows: TGTGCCACTTGGGGAGCCACCGGCACTGAGCAGTTCTTC. It specifies CATWGATGTEQFF. The chain has TRBV10-3 and TRBJ2-1; D perhaps matches TRBD2 (5 bases). This CDR3 has 13 amino acids. V was pared by 10 bases and J by 9 bases, with 19 bases between. From germline, CDR1 is ENHRY and CDR2 SYGVKD.

V and J are TRBV2 and TRBJ2-7; D gene unclear. CDR1 and CDR2 from the germline V gene are SNHLY and FYNNEI. V gave up 6 bases and J gave up 4 bases, with 7 bases separating them. The CDR3 sequence is 11 residues long. The CDR3 sequence: CASSRRYEQYF. Written as DNA, the CDR3 is TGTGCCAGCAGCCGGAGATACGAGCAGTACTTC.

This clone appeared a few times. The chain has TRBV5-8 and TRBJ2-2, with 8 bases lining up with TRBD2. The CDR3 length is 16 residues. Germline V CDR1 and CDR2: SGHTS, YDEGEE. Losses at the gene ends were 4 bases for V and 1 base for J; bases not matched to a gene: 6. The CDR3 spells CASSLRAGVNTGELFF. As DNA, the CDR3 is TGTGCCAGCAGCCTGAGAGCGGGGGTGAACACCGGGGAGCTGTTTTTT.

This chain connects TRBV2 to TRBJ2-5, with TRBD1 matching 7 bases. V dropped 2 bases and J dropped 5; count of bases not matched to a gene: 8. The length of the CDR3 is 15 residues. Germline V gene lookup returns CDR1 SNHLY and CDR2 FYNNEI. The CDR3 region is CASSETGENWETQYF. As DNA, the CDR3 is TGTGCCAGCAGTGAAACAGGGGAGAATTGGGAGACCCAGTACTTC.

This clone appeared a few times. J is TRBJ1-1 and V is TRBV5-1, with a tentative D call TRBD1 (5 bases). Per germline, CDR1 SGHRS and CDR2 YFSETQ. The V end was cut by 0 bases, the J end by 9 bases, with 12 bases between. The CDR3 extends over 13 amino acids. The CDR3 nucleotides are TGCGCCAGCAGCTTGGACGGGGCGGGGCAAGCTTTCTTT. Encoded protein: CASSLDGAGQAFF.

This chain uses TRBV5-6 with TRBJ2-5, with 8 bases fitting TRBD2. The closer fit of TRBJ2-7 to the DNA end suggests the J call may be wrong. Germline V gene lookup returns CDR1 SGHDT and CDR2 YYEEEE. The CDR3 length is 15 residues. The CDR3 DNA reads TGTGCCAGCACCTACCTAACGGGGGGGCCCTACGAGCAGTACTTC. Its protein is CASTYLTGGPYEQYF.

The rearrangement joins TRBV7-8 to TRBJ2-6; no definite D call. Germline assignment: CDR1 SGHVS and CDR2 FQNEAQ. V was clipped by 8 bases and J by 2 bases, with 13 bases between them. The CDR3 spans 15 residues. The CDR3 protein is CASSQYMAGANVLTF. The CDR3 DNA reads as TGTGCCAGCTCACAGTACATGGCTGGGGCCAACGTCCTGACTTTC.

This chain connects TRBV7-8 to TRBJ1-1; D gene ambiguous. CDR3 length: 15 residues. Trimming shortened V by 2 bases and J by 1 base, and 11 bases separated the two germline ends. The germline V gene encodes CDR1 SGHVS and CDR2 FQNEAQ. CDR3 sequence reads: CASSLMPDKNTEAFF. CDR3 nucleotides: TGTGCCAGCAGCTTAATGCCAGACAAGAACACTGAAGCTTTCTTT.

CDR3 residues: CATSSGTSGVEDTQYF. CDR3 bases: TGTGCCACCAGCAGCGGGACTAGCGGGGTTGAAGATACGCAGTATTTT. The J gene is TRBJ2-3, the V gene TRBV15, with 13 positions matching TRBD2. Germline CDR1 is LNHNV and CDR2 is YYDKDF (reference sequence). CDR3 length: 16 residues. Trimming at V came to 3 bases and at J to 5 bases, leaving 5 bases not matched to a gene.

The rearrangement links TRBV9 to TRBJ1-2; 10 positions match TRBD1. V dropped 4 bases and J dropped 5; count of bases not matched to a gene: 14. The CDR3 is 17 amino acids. Germline values: CDR1 SGDLS, CDR2 YYNGEE. The DNA for the CDR3 is TGTGCCAGCAGCCTTCGGACAGGGGGTGGGATGGGTTATGGCTACACCTTC. This gives the protein CASSLRTGGGMGYGYTF.

The V and J genes are TRBV7-8 and TRBJ2-3, with no clear D. V dropped 5 bases and J dropped 3 bases, with 9 bases sitting between them. The CDR3 runs 13 residues. Germline CDR1 is SGHVS and CDR2 is FQNEAQ. The CDR3 here is CASSGDSTDTQYF. The CDR3 bases are TGTGCCAGCAGCGGCGACTCTACAGATACGCAGTATTTT.

The chain is built from TRBV7-2 and TRBJ2-5; D may be TRBD2 (5 bases). The J call may be in error: the DNA end matches TRBJ2-7 better. From germline, CDR1 is SGHTA and CDR2 FQGNSA. CDR3 size: 17 residues. DNA of the CDR3: TGTGCCAGCAGCCTCTCCTCCCGATGGCGGGTACTTAACGAGCAGTACTTC. This encodes CASSLSSRWRVLNEQYF.

The chain joins TRBV19 to TRBJ2-5, with 8 bases matching TRBD1. The CDR3 has 14 amino acids. Germline V CDR1 and CDR2: LNHDA, SQIVND (reference sequence). V dropped 4 bases and J dropped 4; count of bases not matched to a gene: 5. The CDR3 DNA follows: TGTGCCAGTAGTACAGGACAGGGTGTAGAGACCCAGTACTTC. This gives the protein CASSTGQGVETQYF.

The CDR3 DNA sequence: TGTGCCAGTAGTATAGGTGCCAGCGTGGAGACCCAGTACTTC. This sequence encodes CASSIGASVETQYF. V usage is TRBV19 and J usage is TRBJ2-5; no clear D. Germline loops: CDR1 LNHDA, CDR2 SQIVND (reference sequence). This CDR3 region has 14 residues. V was pared by 1 base and J by 5 bases, with 11 bases between. The full variable domain, in which reference TRBV19 and TRBJ2-5 provide the parts outside the CDR3, is DGGITQSPKYLFRKEGQNVTLSCEQNLNHDAMYWYRQDPGQGLRLIYYSQIVNDFQKGDIAEGYSVSREKKESFPLTVTSAQKNPTAFYLCASSIGASVETQYFGPGTRLLVL.